This TCR beta chain was sequenced in a study of shared clonotypes between healthy human individuals. The sequenced material, unsorted PBMC DNA, was run on ten immunoSEQ deep assay plates. Sequencing used immunoSEQ multiplex PCR; TCRdb keeps in-frame clones, though not all of them. The sample has some 490,000 clones; about 78% are singletons. This CDR3 is 15 amino acids long. Germline values: CDR1 LNHDA, CDR2 SQIVND (reference sequence). Trimming at V came to 7 bases and at J to 5 bases, leaving 6 bases not matched to a gene. The specimen was PBMCs. This TCR came from a woman aged 40-49 years in good health. Some clones in this sample may be carry-over from other donors' samples. The V gene is TRBV19, the J gene TRBJ2-2, with TRBD2 identical over 11 bases. Here the CDR3 reads CASTDSGRGTGELFF. CDR3 bases: TGTGCCAGTACCGATAGCGGGAGGGGGACCGGGGAGCTGTTTTTT. The full variable domain, completed using reference TRBV19 and TRBJ2-2, is DGGITQSPKYLFRKEGQNVTLSCEQNLNHDAMYWYRQDPGQGLRLIYYSQIVNDFQKGDIAEGYSVSREKKESFPLTVTSAQKNPTAFYLCASTDSGRGTGELFFGEGSRLTVL.